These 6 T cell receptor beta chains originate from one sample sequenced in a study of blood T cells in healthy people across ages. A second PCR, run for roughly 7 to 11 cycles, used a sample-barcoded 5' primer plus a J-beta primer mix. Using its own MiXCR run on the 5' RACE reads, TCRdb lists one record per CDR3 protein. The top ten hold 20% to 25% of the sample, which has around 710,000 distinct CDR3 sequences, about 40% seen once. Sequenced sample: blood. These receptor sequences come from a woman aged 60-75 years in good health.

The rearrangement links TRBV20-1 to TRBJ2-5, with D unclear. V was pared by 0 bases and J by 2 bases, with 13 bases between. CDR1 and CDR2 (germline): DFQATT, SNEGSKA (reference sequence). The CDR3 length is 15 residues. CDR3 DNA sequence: TGCAGTGCTAGAGATGCCGGCCACCGGCAAGAGACCCAGTACTTC. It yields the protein CSARDAGHRQETQYF.

The CDR3 DNA follows: TGCAGTGCTAGAACAGGGACAGAAGTCTACAATGAGCAGTTCTTC. Its protein is CSARTGTEVYNEQFF. The chain carries TRBV20-1 and TRBJ2-1, with TRBD1 matching 7 bases. Germline assignment: CDR1 DFQATT and CDR2 SNEGSKA (reference sequence). V gave up 2 bases and J gave up 3 bases; unmatched junction bases: 7. The length of the CDR3 is 15 residues.

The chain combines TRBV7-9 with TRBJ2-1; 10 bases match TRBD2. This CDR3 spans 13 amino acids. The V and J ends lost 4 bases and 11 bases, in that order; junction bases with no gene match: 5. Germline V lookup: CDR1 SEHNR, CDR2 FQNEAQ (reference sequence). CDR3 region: CASSSLAGAQQFF. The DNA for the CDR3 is TGTGCCAGCAGCTCCCTAGCGGGAGCTCAGCAGTTCTTC. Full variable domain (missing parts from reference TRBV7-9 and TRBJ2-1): DTGVSQNPRHKITKRGQNVTFRCDPISEHNRLYWYRQTLGQGPEFLTYFQNEAQLEKSRLLSDRFSAERPKGSFSTLEIQRTEQGDSAMYLCASSSLAGAQQFFGPGTRLTVL.

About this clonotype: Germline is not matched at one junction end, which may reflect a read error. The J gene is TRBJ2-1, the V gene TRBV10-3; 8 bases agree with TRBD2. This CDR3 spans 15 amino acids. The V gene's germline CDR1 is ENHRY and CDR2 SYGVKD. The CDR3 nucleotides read TGTACCATCAGTGAAGTGACTAGCGTCGACAATGAGCAGTTCTTC. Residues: CTISEVTSVDNEQFF.

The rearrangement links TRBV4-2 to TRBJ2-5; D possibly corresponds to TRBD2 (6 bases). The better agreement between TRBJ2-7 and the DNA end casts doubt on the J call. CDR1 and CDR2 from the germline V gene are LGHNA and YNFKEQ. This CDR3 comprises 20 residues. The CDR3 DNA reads TGTGCCAGCAGCCAAGGGGTATCCGATGCGACTAGACTATGGGAATACGAGCAGTACTTC. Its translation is CASSQGVSDATRLWEYEQYF.

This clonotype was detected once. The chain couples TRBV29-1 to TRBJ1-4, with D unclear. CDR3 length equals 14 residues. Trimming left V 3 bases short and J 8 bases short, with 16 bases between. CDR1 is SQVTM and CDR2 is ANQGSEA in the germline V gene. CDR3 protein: CSVDVFGEREKLFF. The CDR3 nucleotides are TGCAGCGTTGATGTCTTTGGGGAGAGAGAAAAACTGTTTTTT.